This T cell receptor (beta chain) emerged from a study of T cells in Graves' hyperthyroidism and ophthalmopathy. The CDR3 totals 14 residues. V was clipped by 6 bases and J by 8 bases; unmatched bases: 7. The germline V gene encodes CDR1 MNHNS and CDR2 SASEGT. TCR beta CDR3 regions were amplified from RNA. The HTBI primer set drove a first-round RT-PCR of the TCR CDR3. TCRdb reprocessed the multiplex PCR reads with MiXCR, giving one entry per CDR3 protein. The profile covers a few hundred thousand distinct CDR3 sequences, with around 16% appearing a single time and almost 8% taken by the ten largest. Patients between 18 and 65 years old had hyperthyroidism, newly diagnosed and lasting under 2 months. Study conclusions and caveats: In the blood, most expanded thyroid clonotypes above 0.001 appeared as well. A median about 6 months before onset, the model predicted ophthalmopathy.

This clonotype was picked up many times. What it binds is unknown. What was sequenced was blood. The sequence came from a woman aged 18-29 years with Graves' hyperthyroidism. This sequence joins TRBV6-1 and TRBJ2-2, with 9 bases fitting TRBD1. The CDR3 region has the DNA TGTGCCAGCAGGAGGGGGACAGGGACAGGGGAGCTGTTTTTT. Its protein is CASRRGTGTGELFF.